This T cell receptor (beta chain) stems from a study of blood T cells in healthy people across ages. Points from the study as a whole: Total diversity from one million sequenced T cells was likely underestimated.

Germline-derived CDR1 and CDR2 are MDHEN and SYDVKM. The CDR3 is made up of 15 amino acids. The V segment lost 5 bases and the J segment 0 bases; nucleotides outside the gene matches: 7. The second PCR ran roughly 7 to 11 cycles with a sample-barcoded 5' primer and J-beta primers. Each cDNA was tagged by a template-switch adaptor containing 12 random nucleotides. TCRdb itself ran the 5' RACE reads through MiXCR, one entry per CDR3 protein. The sample yields 730,000 or so distinct CDR3 sequences, 35% to 50% seen once. This clonotype was counted many times. Its cognate antigen is unknown. A minimum of 7 million PBMCs was isolated per sample. RNA extraction gave at least 5 micrograms of total RNA per sample.

This receptor was taken from an elderly man in good health. This rearrangement joins TRBV28 to TRBJ2-7; 7 bases map to TRBD1. The sequenced sample was blood. The CDR3 region is CASSPGTVSSYEQYF. DNA of the CDR3: TGTGCCAGCAGTCCCGGGACAGTGAGCTCCTACGAGCAGTACTTC.